Here is one TCR beta chain with its context. Its antigen remains unknown. The CDR3 runs to 15 residues. V gave up 5 bases and J gave up 7 bases; unmatched junction bases: 12. This specimen comes from a study of shared clonotypes between healthy human individuals. Sorted-subset replicate PCRs used 200 ng DNA, roughly 28,000 T cell genomes. Only in-frame clones appear in the TCRdb table, and some are missing; sequencing was by immunoSEQ multiplex PCR. In the table there are approximately 2.5 million clones, approximately 94% of which are singletons. The study's findings and limits: Clonotypes shared by all four sorted-subset donors had higher generation probabilities than non-shared clonotypes. Generally, naive subsets came out with larger estimated richness than memory subsets.

In the CD4+ fraction, cells were divided into CD45RA+ naive and CD45RA-negative memory subsets. This receptor was obtained from a man between 18 and 35 years old in good health. The chain uses TRBV23-1 and TRBJ2-7; TRBD1 agrees at 9 bases. TRBV23-1 is an ORF for which the function is uncertain. The sequenced sample consisted of naive CD4+ T cells sorted from blood. Subset denoted: CD45RA+ positively selected. CDR3 nucleotides: TGCGCCAGCAGTGGGAACAGGGGGCTATTCGTTGAGCAGTACTTC. As protein: CASSGNRGLFVEQYF.